Detailed here is one T cell receptor (beta chain). The antigen is not known. Assay used: immunoSEQ multiplex PCR; TCRdb lists only in-frame clones, some missing. The repertoire consists of 97,000 or so clones, with 80% to 85% occurring once and the leading ten covering about a sixth. CDR3 length: 13 amino acids. Per the germline V gene, CDR1 is MNHEY and CDR2 is SMNVEV (reference sequence). The V end was cut by 6 bases, the J end by 0 bases, with 7 bases between. This entry belongs to a study of T cell responses to AZD1222 COVID-19 vaccine. Study results and limitations: Spike-specific TCRs gained breadth and depth after people received two AZD1222 doses. Sampled repertoires all dated from after the peak T cell response. Unmutated variant regions are reportedly the target of nearly half of TCRs that are spike-specific. Donors were largely white British and mainly female; clonal diversity was possibly underestimated.

The rearrangement links TRBV27 to TRBJ2-3; unclear D gene. This receptor was taken from an adult in good health. The sequenced sample was peripheral blood, obtained on day 0 of AZD1222 vaccination. The DNA of the CDR3 is TGTGCCAGCAGATTTTCTAGCACAGATACGCAGTATTTT. The encoded protein is CASRFSSTDTQYF.